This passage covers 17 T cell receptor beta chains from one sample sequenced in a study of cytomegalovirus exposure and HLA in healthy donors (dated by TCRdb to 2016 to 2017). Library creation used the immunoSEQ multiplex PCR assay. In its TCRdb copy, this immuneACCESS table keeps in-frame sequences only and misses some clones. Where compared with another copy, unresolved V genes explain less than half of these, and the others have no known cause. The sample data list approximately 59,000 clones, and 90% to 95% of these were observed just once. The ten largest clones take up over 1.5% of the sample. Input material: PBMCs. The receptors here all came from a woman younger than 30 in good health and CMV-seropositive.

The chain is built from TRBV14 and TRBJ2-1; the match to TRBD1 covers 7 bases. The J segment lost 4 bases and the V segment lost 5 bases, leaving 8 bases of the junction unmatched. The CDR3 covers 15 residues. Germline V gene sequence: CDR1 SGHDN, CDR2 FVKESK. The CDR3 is CASSYRQGIYNEQFF. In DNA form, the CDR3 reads TGTGCCAGCAGCTACCGACAGGGCATATACAATGAGCAGTTCTTC. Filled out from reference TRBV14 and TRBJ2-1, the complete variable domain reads EAGVTQFPSHSVIEKGQTVTLRCDPISGHDNLYWYRRVMGKEIKFLLHFVKESKQDESGMPNNRFLAERTGGTYSTLKVQPAELEDSGVYFCASSYRQGIYNEQFFGPGTRLTVL.

The CDR3 reads CASSQDWVRVDGGELFF. CDR3 DNA sequence: TGCGCCAGCAGCCAAGATTGGGTCAGGGTGGACGGCGGGGAGCTGTTTTTT. The chain recombines TRBV4-1 with TRBJ2-2; D may be TRBD1 (5 bases). Germline assignment: CDR1 MGHRA and CDR2 YSYEKL. The CDR3 covers 17 residues. With 0 bases removed from V and 7 bases from J, the gap between germline ends came to 18 bases.

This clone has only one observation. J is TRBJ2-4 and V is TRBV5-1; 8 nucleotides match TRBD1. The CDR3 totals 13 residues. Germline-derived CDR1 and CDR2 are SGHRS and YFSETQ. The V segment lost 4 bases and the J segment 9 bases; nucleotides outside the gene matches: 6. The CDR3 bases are TGCGCCAGCAGCCTAGGACAGGGAAGCATTCAGTACTTC. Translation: CASSLGQGSIQYF. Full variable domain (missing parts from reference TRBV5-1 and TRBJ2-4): KAGVTQTPRYLIKTRGQQVTLSCSPISGHRSVSWYQQTPGQGLQFLFEYFSETQRNKGNFPGRFSGRQFSNSRSEMNVSTLELGDSALYLCASSLGQGSIQYFGAGTRLSVL.

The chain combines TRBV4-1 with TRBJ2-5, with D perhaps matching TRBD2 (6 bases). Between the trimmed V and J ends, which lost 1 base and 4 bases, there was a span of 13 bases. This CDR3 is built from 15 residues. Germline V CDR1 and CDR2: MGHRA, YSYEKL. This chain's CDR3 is CASSQGILGGETQYF. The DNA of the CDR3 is TGCGCCAGCAGCCAAGGAATATTGGGAGGAGAGACCCAGTACTTC.

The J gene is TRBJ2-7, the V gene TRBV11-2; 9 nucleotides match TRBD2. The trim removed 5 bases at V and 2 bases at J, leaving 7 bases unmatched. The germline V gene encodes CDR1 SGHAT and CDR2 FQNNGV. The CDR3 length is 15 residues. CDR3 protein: CASSLWTSVPYEQYF. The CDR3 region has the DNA TGTGCCAGCAGCCTATGGACTAGCGTACCCTACGAGCAGTACTTC.

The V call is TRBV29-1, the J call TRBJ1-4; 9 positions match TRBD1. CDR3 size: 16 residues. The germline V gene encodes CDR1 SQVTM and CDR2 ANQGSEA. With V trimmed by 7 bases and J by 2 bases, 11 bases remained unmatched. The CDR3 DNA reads TGCAGCGCCGCAACCCCGACAGGGGGGACTAATGAAAAACTGTTTTTT. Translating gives CSAATPTGGTNEKLFF.

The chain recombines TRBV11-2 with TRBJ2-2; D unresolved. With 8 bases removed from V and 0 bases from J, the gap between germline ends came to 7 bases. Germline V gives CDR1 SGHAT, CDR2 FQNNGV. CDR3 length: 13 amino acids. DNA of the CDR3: TGTGCCAGCCGAGGCGCGAACACCGGGGAGCTGTTTTTT. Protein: CASRGANTGELFF.

This CDR3 reads CASSQESGRWERKLFF. The DNA for the CDR3 is TGCGCCAGCAGCCAAGAGTCCGGGAGGTGGGAAAGAAAACTGTTTTTT. V gene TRBV4-3 combines with J gene TRBJ1-4; D remains unclear. The germline V gene encodes CDR1 LGHNA and CDR2 YSLEER. The CDR3 is 16 residues long. Trimming cost V 0 bases and J 10 bases, with 18 bases left between them.

CDR3 sequence (DNA): TGCGCCAGCAGCCAAGAGGCTAGCGGGGGGGCGGGTGAGACCCAGTACTTC. The encoded protein is CASSQEASGGAGETQYF. The chain uses TRBV4-1 and TRBJ2-5; 12 bases align to TRBD2. With V trimmed by 0 bases and J by 5 bases, 7 bases remained unmatched. The CDR3 length is 17 residues. Germline V CDR1 and CDR2: MGHRA, YSYEKL.

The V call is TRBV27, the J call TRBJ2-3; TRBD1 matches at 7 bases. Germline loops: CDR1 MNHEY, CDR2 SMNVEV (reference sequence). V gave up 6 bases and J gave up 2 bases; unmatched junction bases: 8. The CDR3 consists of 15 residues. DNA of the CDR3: TGTGCCAGCAGCCAACAGGGGCTAATCACAGATACGCAGTATTTT. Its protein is CASSQQGLITDTQYF.

CDR3 residues: CAISTGANQPQHF. The CDR3 coding sequence is TGTGCCATCAGTACAGGGGCCAATCAGCCCCAGCATTTT. The chain links TRBV10-3 to TRBJ1-5, with 7 positions matching TRBD1. V lost 5 bases to trimming and J lost 3 bases; unmatched junction nucleotides: 1. Germline CDR1 is ENHRY and CDR2 is SYGVKD. The CDR3 totals 13 residues.

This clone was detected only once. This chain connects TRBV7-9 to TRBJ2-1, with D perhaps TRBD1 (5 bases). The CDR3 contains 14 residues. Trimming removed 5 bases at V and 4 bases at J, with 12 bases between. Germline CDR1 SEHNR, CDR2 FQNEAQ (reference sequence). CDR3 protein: CASSARQPYNEQFF. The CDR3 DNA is TGTGCCAGCAGCGCAAGACAGCCATACAATGAGCAGTTCTTC.

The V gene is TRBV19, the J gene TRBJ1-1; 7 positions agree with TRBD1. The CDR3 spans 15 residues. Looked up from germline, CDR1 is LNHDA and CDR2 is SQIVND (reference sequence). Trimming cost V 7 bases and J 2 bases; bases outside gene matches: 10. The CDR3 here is CASKERQGLNTEAFF. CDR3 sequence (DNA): TGTGCCAGTAAGGAGAGACAGGGATTAAACACTGAAGCTTTCTTT.

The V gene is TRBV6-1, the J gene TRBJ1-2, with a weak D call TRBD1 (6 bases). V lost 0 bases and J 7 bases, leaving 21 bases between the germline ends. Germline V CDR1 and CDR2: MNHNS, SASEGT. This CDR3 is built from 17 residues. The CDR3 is CASSEARDRDRLGGYTF. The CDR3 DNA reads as TGTGCCAGCAGTGAAGCCCGAGATCGAGACAGGTTGGGTGGCTACACCTTC.

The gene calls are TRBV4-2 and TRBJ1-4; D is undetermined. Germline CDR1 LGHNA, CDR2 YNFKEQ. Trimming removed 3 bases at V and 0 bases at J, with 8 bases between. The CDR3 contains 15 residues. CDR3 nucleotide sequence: TGTGCCAGCAGCCAGGGGAGATCAACTAATGAAAAACTGTTTTTT. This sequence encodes CASSQGRSTNEKLFF.

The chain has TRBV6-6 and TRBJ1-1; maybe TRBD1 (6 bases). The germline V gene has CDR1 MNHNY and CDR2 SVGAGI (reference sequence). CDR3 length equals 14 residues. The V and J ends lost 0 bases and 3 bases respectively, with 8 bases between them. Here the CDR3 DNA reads TGTGCCAGCAGTTACTCGTCAGGGGACACTGAAGCTTTCTTT. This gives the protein CASSYSSGDTEAFF.

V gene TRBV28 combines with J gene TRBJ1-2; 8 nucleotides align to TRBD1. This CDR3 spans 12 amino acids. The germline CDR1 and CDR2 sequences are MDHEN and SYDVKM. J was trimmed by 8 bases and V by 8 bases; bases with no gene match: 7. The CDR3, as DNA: TGTGCCAGCCACGACAGGGGAGGCGGCTACACCTTC. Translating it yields CASHDRGGGYTF.